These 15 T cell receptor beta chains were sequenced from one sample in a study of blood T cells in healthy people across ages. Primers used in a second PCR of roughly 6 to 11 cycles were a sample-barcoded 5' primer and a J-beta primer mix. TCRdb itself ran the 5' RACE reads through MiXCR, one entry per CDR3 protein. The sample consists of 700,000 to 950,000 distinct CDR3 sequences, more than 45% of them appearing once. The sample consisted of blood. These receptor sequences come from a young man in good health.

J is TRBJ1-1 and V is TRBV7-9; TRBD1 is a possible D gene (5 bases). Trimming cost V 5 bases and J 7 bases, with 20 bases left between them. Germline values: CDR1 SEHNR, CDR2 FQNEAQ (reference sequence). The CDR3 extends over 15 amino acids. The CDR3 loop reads CASSHESGLPCEAFF. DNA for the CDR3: TGTGCCAGCAGCCACGAATCGGGACTCCCCTGTGAAGCTTTCTTT.

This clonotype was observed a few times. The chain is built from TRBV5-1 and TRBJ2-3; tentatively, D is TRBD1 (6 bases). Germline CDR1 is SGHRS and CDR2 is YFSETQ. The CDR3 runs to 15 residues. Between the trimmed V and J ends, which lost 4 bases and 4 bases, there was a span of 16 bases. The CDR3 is CASSPMTGNPDTQYF. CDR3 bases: TGCGCCAGCAGCCCCATGACAGGTAACCCAGATACGCAGTATTTT.

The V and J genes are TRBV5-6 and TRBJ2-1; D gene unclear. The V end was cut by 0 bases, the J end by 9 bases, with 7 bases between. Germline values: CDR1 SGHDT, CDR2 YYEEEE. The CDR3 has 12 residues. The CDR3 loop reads CASSLVTGEQFF. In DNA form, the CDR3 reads TGTGCCAGCAGCTTGGTAACCGGTGAGCAGTTCTTC.

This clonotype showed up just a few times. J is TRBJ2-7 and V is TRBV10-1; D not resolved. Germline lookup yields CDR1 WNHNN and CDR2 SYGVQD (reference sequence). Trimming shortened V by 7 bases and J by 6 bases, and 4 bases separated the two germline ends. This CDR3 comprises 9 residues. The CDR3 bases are TGCGCCAGCATCTCCGAGCAGTACTTC. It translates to CASISEQYF.

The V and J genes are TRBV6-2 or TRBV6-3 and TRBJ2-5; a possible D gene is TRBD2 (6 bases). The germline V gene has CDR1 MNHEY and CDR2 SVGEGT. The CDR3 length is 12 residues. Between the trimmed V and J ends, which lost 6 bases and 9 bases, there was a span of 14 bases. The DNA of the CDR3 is TGTGCCAGCAGCCCACCGGGGAGGTCCCAGTACTTC. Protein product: CASSPPGRSQYF.

The CDR3: CSAPEREATDTQYF. CDR3 DNA: TGCAGTGCTCCCGAGCGGGAGGCCACAGATACGCAGTATTTT. The chain couples TRBV20-1 to TRBJ2-3; 9 nucleotides align to TRBD2. Germline V gene sequence: CDR1 DFQATT, CDR2 SNEGSKA (reference sequence). This CDR3 spans 14 amino acids. V shed 5 bases and J 2 bases; nucleotides not matched to a gene: 5.

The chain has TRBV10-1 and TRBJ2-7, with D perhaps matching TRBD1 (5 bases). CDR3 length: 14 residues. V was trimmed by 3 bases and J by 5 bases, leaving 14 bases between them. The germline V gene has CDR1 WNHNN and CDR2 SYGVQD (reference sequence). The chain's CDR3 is CASSEGQGKDEQYF. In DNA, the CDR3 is TGCGCCAGCAGTGAAGGGCAGGGAAAGGACGAGCAGTACTTC.

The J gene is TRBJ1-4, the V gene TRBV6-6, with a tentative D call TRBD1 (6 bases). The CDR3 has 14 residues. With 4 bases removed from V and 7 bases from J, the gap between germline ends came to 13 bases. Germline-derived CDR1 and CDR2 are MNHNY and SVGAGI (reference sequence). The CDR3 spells CASSSDRLSEKLFF. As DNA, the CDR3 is TGTGCCAGCAGTTCCGACAGGTTGAGTGAAAAACTGTTTTTT.

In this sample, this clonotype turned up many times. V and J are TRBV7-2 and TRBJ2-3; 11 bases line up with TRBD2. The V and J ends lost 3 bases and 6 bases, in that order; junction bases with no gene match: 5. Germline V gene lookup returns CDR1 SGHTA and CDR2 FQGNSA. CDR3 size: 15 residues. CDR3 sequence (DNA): TGTGCCAGCAGCTTTAGCGGGGGGGCCTGGGATACGCAGTATTTT. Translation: CASSFSGGAWDTQYF.

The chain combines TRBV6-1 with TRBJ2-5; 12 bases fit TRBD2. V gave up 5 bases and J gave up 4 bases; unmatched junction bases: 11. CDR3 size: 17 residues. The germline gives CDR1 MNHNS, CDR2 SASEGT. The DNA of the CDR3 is TGTGCCAGCAGTCAACAACCGACTAGCGGGAGTGGAGAGACCCAGTACTTC. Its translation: CASSQQPTSGSGETQYF.

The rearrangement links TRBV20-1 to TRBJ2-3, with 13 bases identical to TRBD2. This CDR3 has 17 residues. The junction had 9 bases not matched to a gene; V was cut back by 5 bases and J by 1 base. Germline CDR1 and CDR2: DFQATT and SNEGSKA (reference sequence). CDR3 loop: CSAEDRLAGGGTDTQYF. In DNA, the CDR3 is TGCAGTGCTGAGGACCGACTAGCGGGGGGCGGCACAGATACGCAGTATTTT.

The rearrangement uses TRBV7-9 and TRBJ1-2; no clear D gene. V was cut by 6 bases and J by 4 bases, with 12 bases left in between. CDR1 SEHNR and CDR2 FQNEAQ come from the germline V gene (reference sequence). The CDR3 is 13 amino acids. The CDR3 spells CASRGGETYGYTF. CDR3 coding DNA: TGTGCCAGCAGGGGCGGAGAGACCTATGGCTACACCTTC.

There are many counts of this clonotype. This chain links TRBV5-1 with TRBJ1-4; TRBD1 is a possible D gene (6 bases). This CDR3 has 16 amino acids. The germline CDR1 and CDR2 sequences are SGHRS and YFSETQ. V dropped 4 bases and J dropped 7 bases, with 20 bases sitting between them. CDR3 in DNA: TGCGCCAGCAGCCGCGAATTTGACGGAGGGGGTGAAAAACTGTTTTTT. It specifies CASSREFDGGGEKLFF.

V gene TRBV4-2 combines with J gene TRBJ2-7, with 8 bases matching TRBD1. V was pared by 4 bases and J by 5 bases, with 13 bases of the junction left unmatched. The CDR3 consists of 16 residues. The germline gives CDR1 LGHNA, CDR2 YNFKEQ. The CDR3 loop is CASSRQQGAPEDEQYF. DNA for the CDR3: TGTGCCAGCAGCCGGCAGCAGGGGGCCCCTGAGGACGAGCAGTACTTC.

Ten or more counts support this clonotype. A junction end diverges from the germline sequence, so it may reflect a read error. The CDR3 here is CASSYSGGSYNEQFF. DNA of the CDR3: TGCGCCAGCAGCTATTCGGGAGGCTCCTACAATGAGCAGTTCTTC. The chain recombines TRBV6-2 or TRBV6-3 with TRBJ2-1; 7 bases match TRBD2. This CDR3 is built from 15 residues. CDR1 MNHEY and CDR2 SVGEGT come from the germline V gene.